This T cell receptor beta chain was identified during a study of T cells in Graves' hyperthyroidism and ophthalmopathy. About the research overall: Specimen type is peripheral blood, collected at initial diagnosis prior to any treatment. The study's findings and limits: Also found in blood were most expanded thyroid clonotypes above 0.001.

This clonotype was found many times. Its antigen is not identified. Lactation, pregnancy, other autoimmune disease or uncontrolled infection excluded patients. Per the germline V gene, CDR1 is SEHNR and CDR2 is FQNEAQ (reference sequence). CDR3 length: 15 residues. Trimming pared 1 base from V and 1 base from J, leaving 10 bases between. Amplified TCR beta CDR3 regions came from RNA transcripts. First-round RT-PCR of the TCR CDR3 relied on the HTBI primer set. In TCRdb, the multiplex PCR reads were re-called with MiXCR into one record per CDR3 protein. The data hold around 400,000 distinct CDR3 sequences, with 13% observed a single time.

Sequencing was performed on blood. The TCR sequence derives from a woman between 18 and 30 years old with Graves' hyperthyroidism. The chain has TRBV7-9 and TRBJ1-1; possibly TRBD1 for D (5 bases). DNA for the CDR3: TGTGCCAGCAGCTTAGGGGGGACTACGAACACTGAAGCTTTCTTT. Protein product: CASSLGGTTNTEAFF.